This TCR beta chain was recovered during a study of blood T cell repertoires in COVID-19. As for the study in general: Samples representing acute and convalescent COVID-19 were sourced from the United States, Italy and Spain. T cells, B-cell-depleted T cells, or PBMCs supplied cDNA or gDNA.

The V and J ends lost 0 bases and 0 bases respectively, with 5 bases between them. The CDR3 is made up of 14 amino acids. Germline CDR1 LGHDT, CDR2 YNNKEL (reference sequence). In the authors' methods: Amplification with reference gene primers provided the estimates of nucleated cell counts. The table came from immunoSEQ multiplex PCR; TCRdb's copy has only in-frame clones and leaves some out. From that table come the V and J calls and clone size; the DNA was used to work out D and trimming. The sample lists about 180,000 clones, over 80% occurring once. Seattle patients were enrolled during active infection and followed longitudinally.

The sequenced sample consisted of peripheral blood. This TCR was recovered from a woman in her thirties or forties with COVID-19, enrolled during active disease. The chain joins TRBV3-1 (or the pseudogene TRBV3-2) to TRBJ1-1; no clear D. CDR3 amino acids: CASSQDLVNTEAFF. CDR3 sequence (DNA): TGTGCCAGCAGCCAAGACCTTGTGAACACTGAAGCTTTCTTT.